Each of the 18 T cell receptor beta chains below was sequenced from the same sample in a study of Ad26.COV2.S vaccination and SARS-CoV-2 variants. Treatment defined: roughly 20 received Ad26.COV2.S at low or high dose, single or two shots; about 5 received placebo; per-sample allocation not given. Following the first vaccine or placebo injection, samples were taken on day 63. TCRdb's copy holds only in-frame clones and misses some; the assay was immunoSEQ multiplex PCR. The repertoire includes fewer than 900,000 clones, 70% to 90% of them detected once, and around 1.5% sits in the top ten. The specimen comprised peripheral blood, sampled in a trial of Ad26.COV2.S vaccine versus placebo. These receptors all come from a person aged 18-65 years who received the Ad26.COV2.S COVID-19 vaccine or a placebo.

The chain employs TRBV6-1 and TRBJ1-2; D remains ambiguous. Germline-derived CDR1 and CDR2 are MNHNS and SASEGT. Trimming removed 2 bases from V and 8 bases from J, with 18 bases in between. This CDR3 comprises 15 residues. The CDR3 DNA is TGTGCCAGCAGTGAATTAGGACCAAACCCCGCGGGCTACACCTTC. It encodes CASSELGPNPAGYTF.

This chain uses TRBV15 with TRBJ2-6; no reliable D call. Germline V gene data show CDR1 as LNHNV and CDR2 as YYDKDF (reference sequence). This CDR3 has 15 residues. Between the trimmed V and J ends, which lost 1 base and 4 bases, there was a span of 8 bases. The CDR3 nucleotides are TGTGCCACCAGCAGAGTGGGGTCCGGGGCCAACGTCCTGACTTTC. The encoded protein is CATSRVGSGANVLTF.

Points on this clone: The junction departs from the called germline gene at one end, perhaps through a read error. The chain has TRBV3-1 (or the pseudogene TRBV3-2) and TRBJ1-2; a weak D match, TRBD1 (6 bases). The CDR3 loop spans 14 amino acids. Germline lookup yields CDR1 LGHDT and CDR2 YNNKEL (reference sequence). The CDR3 DNA sequence: TGTGCCAGCAGCCAACAGGGGCTCAACTACGGCTACACCTTC. It yields the protein CASSQQGLNYGYTF.

V and J are TRBV18 and TRBJ1-1; TRBD1 might be the D (6 bases). CDR1 is KGHSH and CDR2 is LQKENI in the germline V gene. The length of the CDR3 is 14 residues. V was clipped by 2 bases and J by 4 bases, with 11 bases between them. CDR3 loop: CASSPTGMGTEAFF. The CDR3 nucleotides read TGTGCCAGCTCACCAACAGGGATGGGCACTGAAGCTTTCTTT.

V gene TRBV11-2 combines with J gene TRBJ2-2; 9 bases are shared with TRBD1. CDR3 length: 16 residues. Germline-derived CDR1 and CDR2 are SGHAT and FQNNGV. V lost 8 bases to trimming and J lost 3 bases; unmatched junction nucleotides: 10. The CDR3 sequence is CASSPHRDRDTGELFF. The CDR3 bases are TGTGCCAGCTCCCCCCACCGGGACAGGGACACCGGGGAGCTGTTTTTT. Using reference TRBV11-2 and TRBJ2-2 for the parts outside the CDR3, the full variable domain is EAGVAQSPRYKIIEKRQSVAFWCNPISGHATLYWYQQILGQGPKLLIQFQNNGVVDDSQLPKDRFSAERLKGVDSTLKIQPAKLEDSAVYLCASSPHRDRDTGELFFGEGSRLTVL.

For the CDR3, the DNA is TGTGCCATCAGTCCGGGACTAGCGGCCTACGAGCAGTACTTC. Its protein is CAISPGLAAYEQYF. The J gene is TRBJ2-7, the V gene TRBV10-3, with 11 bases identical to TRBD2. The trim removed 5 bases at V and 2 bases at J, leaving 2 bases unmatched. Germline V gene lookup returns CDR1 ENHRY and CDR2 SYGVKD. The CDR3 is made up of 14 amino acids.

V is TRBV9 and J is TRBJ2-3; 10 nucleotides agree with TRBD2. The germline CDR1 and CDR2 sequences are SGDLS and YYNGEE. V dropped 0 bases and J dropped 1; count of bases not matched to a gene: 8. This CDR3 has 18 residues. The CDR3: CASSVVSGGQWGTDTQYF. DNA of the CDR3: TGTGCCAGCAGCGTAGTTAGCGGGGGGCAATGGGGCACAGATACGCAGTATTTT.

The rearrangement uses TRBV15 and TRBJ2-2, with 8 bases aligning to TRBD1. The trim removed 4 bases at V and 2 bases at J, leaving 9 bases unmatched. The V gene's germline CDR1 is LNHNV and CDR2 YYDKDF (reference sequence). The CDR3 runs 17 residues. The CDR3 DNA reads TGTGCCACCAGCACAGGGGGCGCGGGTTCTAACACCGGGGAGCTGTTTTTT. It encodes CATSTGGAGSNTGELFF.

This clone has only one observation. The rearrangement links TRBV2 to TRBJ1-1, with unresolved D. The length of the CDR3 is 15 residues. Germline V gene sequence: CDR1 SNHLY, CDR2 FYNNEI. The V gene lost 1 base and the J gene lost 0 bases, with 9 bases spanning the gap. The CDR3 reads CASSEGADLNTEAFF. The CDR3 DNA follows: TGTGCCAGCAGTGAAGGGGCAGACCTGAACACTGAAGCTTTCTTT.

On this clone itself: Other nucleotide sequences from this sample produce the same CDR3. The rearrangement links TRBV19 to TRBJ1-1; D uncertain. In germline, CDR1 is LNHDA, CDR2 SQIVND (reference sequence). Trimming cost V 3 bases and J 4 bases, with 6 bases left between them. This CDR3 is 12 amino acids long. CDR3 DNA: TGTGCCAGTAGTATCCTGGGCACTGAAGCTTTCTTT. Amino acids: CASSILGTEAFF.

The gene calls are TRBV27 and TRBJ2-1; D unclear. In germline, CDR1 is MNHEY, CDR2 SMNVEV (reference sequence). The CDR3 runs to 15 residues. V was pared by 2 bases and J by 0 bases, with 8 bases between. This chain's CDR3 is CASSLAFSSYNEQFF. The CDR3 region has the DNA TGTGCCAGCAGTTTAGCGTTTAGCTCCTACAATGAGCAGTTCTTC.

The rearrangement links TRBV5-5 to TRBJ2-2; 8 positions match TRBD2. Germline CDR1 is SGHKS and CDR2 is YYEKEE (reference sequence). This CDR3 region has 18 residues. Losses at the gene ends were 0 bases for V and 5 bases for J; bases not matched to a gene: 12. The CDR3 sequence is CASSLGRRGAGGTGELFF. The CDR3 DNA sequence: TGTGCCAGCAGCTTGGGGCGACGGGGCGCGGGGGGAACCGGGGAGCTGTTTTTT.

The rearrangement links TRBV3-1 (or the pseudogene TRBV3-2) to TRBJ2-3, with TRBD2 matching over 11 bases. Germline V CDR1 and CDR2: LGHDT, YNNKEL (reference sequence). The CDR3 runs to 13 residues. V shed 11 bases, J shed 4 bases, and the junction held 5 bases outside the gene matches. Written as DNA, the CDR3 is TGTGCCGGCGGGACTAGCGGCTCAGATACGCAGTATTTT. It translates to CAGGTSGSDTQYF.

The rearrangement links TRBV12-1 to TRBJ2-6; no DNA check was done on the table's D call, TRBD1. TRBV12-1 is deemed a pseudogene. The CDR3 runs to 17 residues. The CDR3 DNA sequence: TGTGCCAGCAGCCCGGGACAGGTCTACTCTGGGGCCAACGTCCTGACTTTC. Protein product: CASSPGQVYSGANVLTF.

This clone was picked up one time. One end of the junction fails to match germline, which may point to a read error. V usage is TRBV7-9 and J usage is TRBJ1-2; no reliable D call. CDR1 SEHNR and CDR2 FQNEAQ come from the germline V gene (reference sequence). The CDR3 spans 16 residues. CDR3 amino acids: CASSLAESQRASGYTF. CDR3 sequence (DNA): TGTGCCAGCAGCCTAGCGGAGAGCCAGAGGGCGAGTGGCTACACCTTC.

In the case of this clone: In the same sample, other DNA sequences code for this CDR3. The V gene is TRBV4-2, the J gene TRBJ1-5, with D unclear. Trimming removed 0 bases at V and 6 bases at J, with 6 bases between. The CDR3 runs 13 residues. CDR1 is LGHNA and CDR2 is YNFKEQ in the germline V gene. In DNA form, the CDR3 reads TGTGCCAGCAGCCAAGATGAGGGTCAGCCCCAGCATTTT. Translated: CASSQDEGQPQHF.

CDR3: CASSLDNGELFF. The CDR3, as DNA: TGTGCCAGCAGCTTAGATAACGGGGAGCTGTTTTTT. The chain joins TRBV7-9 to TRBJ2-2; D remains unclear. Germline CDR1 is SEHNR and CDR2 is FQNEAQ (reference sequence). Trimming took 1 base from V and 7 from J, leaving 4 bases between them. The length of the CDR3 is 12 residues.

The rearrangement links TRBV7-8 to TRBJ1-5; D not resolved. Germline CDR1 reads SGHVS; CDR2 reads FQNEAQ. This CDR3 contains 14 residues. V was pared by 1 base and J by 5 bases, with 9 bases between. CDR3 DNA: TGTGCCAGCAGCTTAGTTGCGTCTGATCAGCCCCAGCATTTT. Protein: CASSLVASDQPQHF.